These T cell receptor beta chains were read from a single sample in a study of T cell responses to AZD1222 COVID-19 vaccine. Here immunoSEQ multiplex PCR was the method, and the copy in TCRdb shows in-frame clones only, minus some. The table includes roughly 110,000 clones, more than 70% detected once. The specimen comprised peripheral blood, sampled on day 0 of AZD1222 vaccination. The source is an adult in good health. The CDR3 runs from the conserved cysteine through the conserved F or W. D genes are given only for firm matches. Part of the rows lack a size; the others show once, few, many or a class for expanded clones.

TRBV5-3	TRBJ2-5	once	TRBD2	TGTGCCAGAAGCTTGGGATGGCGGGAGGGCCGTAGGGAGACCCAGTACTTC	CARSLGWREGRRETQYF
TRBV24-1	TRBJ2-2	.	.	TGTGCCACCAGAGGGGATGATGGGGAGCTGTTTTTT	CATRGDDGELFF
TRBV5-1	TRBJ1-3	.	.	TGCGCCAGCAAAGCTACCCTAGGGGGAAACACCATATATTTT	CASKATLGGNTIYF
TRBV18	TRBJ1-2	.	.	TGTGCCAGCTCACCGGAGGTTGGGGGGTTTGGCTACACCTTC	CASSPEVGGFGYTF
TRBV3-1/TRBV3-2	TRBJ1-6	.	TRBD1	TGTGCCAGCAGCCACGCCCCCGGGACAGGAACCGTTAATTCACCCCTCCACTTT	CASSHAPGTGTVNSPLHF
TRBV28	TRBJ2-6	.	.	TGTGCCAGCAGTTTAGACAGGATCTCTGGGGCCAACGTCCTGACTTTC	CASSLDRISGANVLTF
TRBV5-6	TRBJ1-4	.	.	TGTGCCAGCAACCAGGGATCAAGTAATGAAAAACTGTTTTTT	CASNQGSSNEKLFF
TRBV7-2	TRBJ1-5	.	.	TGTGCCAGCAGCTTCTCCAGCGAGCCCCAGCATTTT	CASSFSSEPQHF
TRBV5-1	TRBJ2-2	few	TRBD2	TGCGCCAGCAGCTTGGGCGGGAGAACCGGGGAGCTGTTTTTT	CASSLGGRTGELFF
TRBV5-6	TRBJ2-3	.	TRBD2	TGTGCCAGCAGCTGGGGAGCGGGAGGGTGGACAGATACGCAGTATTTT	CASSWGAGGWTDTQYF
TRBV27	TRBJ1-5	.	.	TGTGCCAGCAGAGAGGCGGGGGGGAATCAGCCCCAGCATTTT	CASREAGGNQPQHF
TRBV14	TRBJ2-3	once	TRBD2	TGTGCCAGCACCGGACTAGCGGCAGATACGCAGTATTTT	CASTGLAADTQYF
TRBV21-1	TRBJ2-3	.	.	TGTGCCAGCAGCAAAGGGGGAGGGACAGATACGCAGTATTTT	CASSKGGGTDTQYF
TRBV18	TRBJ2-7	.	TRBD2	TGTGCCAGCTCACCGGGGACTAGAGAACTCTACGAGCAGTACTTC	CASSPGTRELYEQYF
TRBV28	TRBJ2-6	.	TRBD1	TGTGCCAGCAGTGGACAGGCCAACTCTGGGGCCAACGTCCTGACTTTC	CASSGQANSGANVLTF
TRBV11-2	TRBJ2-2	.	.	TGTGCCAGCAGCTTAGGCCTAAACACCGGGGAGCTGTTTTTT	CASSLGLNTGELFF
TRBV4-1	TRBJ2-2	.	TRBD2	TGCGCCAGCAGCGGACTAGCGGGAGTAGAGACCGGGGAGCTGTTTTTT	CASSGLAGVETGELFF
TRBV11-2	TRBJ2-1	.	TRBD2	TGTGCCAGCAGCCCAGGACTAGCGGGCCCCAATGAGCAGTTCTTC	CASSPGLAGPNEQFF
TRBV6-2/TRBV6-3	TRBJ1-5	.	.	TGTGCCAGCAGTTATATTTCGGTCGGCCAGAGCAATCAGCCCCAGCATTTT	CASSYISVGQSNQPQHF
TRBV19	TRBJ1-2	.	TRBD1	TGTGCCAGTAAGACCGGGACAGGGTCTCTCTATGGCTACACCTTC	CASKTGTGSLYGYTF
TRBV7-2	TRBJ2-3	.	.	TGTGCCAGCAGTTTCCGGGAGCCAGATACGCAGTATTTT	CASSFREPDTQYF
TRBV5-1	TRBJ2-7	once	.	TGCGCCAGCAGCACGGAACCGGGAACAAACTACGAGCAGTACTTC	CASSTEPGTNYEQYF
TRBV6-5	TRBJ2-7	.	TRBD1	TGTGCCAGCAGAGACAGGGTTTGGTACGAGCAGTACTTC	CASRDRVWYEQYF
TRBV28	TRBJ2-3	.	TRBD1	TGTGCCAGCAGCCTCGGACAGGGATACCGGGCAGATACGCAGTATTTT	CASSLGQGYRADTQYF
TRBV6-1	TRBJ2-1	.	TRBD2	TGTGCCAGCAGACCGGGACTAGCAGGGGGGAGCGAGCAGTTCTTC	CASRPGLAGGSEQFF
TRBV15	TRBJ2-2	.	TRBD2	TGTGCCACCAGCAGAGGGACTAGCGGGAGGGGTGGGGAGCTGTTTTTT	CATSRGTSGRGGELFF
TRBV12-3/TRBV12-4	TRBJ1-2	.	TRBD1	TGTGCCAGCAGTTTAGGGACAGGCTATGGCTACACCTTC	CASSLGTGYGYTF
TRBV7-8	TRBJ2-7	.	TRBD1	TGTGCCAGCAGCGTCGCCGGGACAGGGGGATTGAGGTGGGTCTACGAGCAGTACTTC	CASSVAGTGGLRWVYEQYF
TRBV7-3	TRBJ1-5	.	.	TGTGCCAGCAGCATCCAGGGAGATCAGCCCCAGCATTTT	CASSIQGDQPQHF
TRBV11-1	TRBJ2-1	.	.	TGTGCCAGCAGCAACTATGACAGGAGCTCCTACAATGAGCAGTTCTTC	CASSNYDRSSYNEQFF
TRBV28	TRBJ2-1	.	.	TGTGCCAGCAGTTCTCTCTACAATGAGCAGTTCTTC	CASSSLYNEQFF
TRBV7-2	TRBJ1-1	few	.	TGTGCCAGCAGCTTACCCCAGGGGAACACTGAAGCTTTCTTT	CASSLPQGNTEAFF
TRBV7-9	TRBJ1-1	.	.	TGTGCCAGCAGCTTAGGAGGTAGCAGGACAAACACTGAAGCTTTCTTT	CASSLGGSRTNTEAFF
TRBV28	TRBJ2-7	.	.	TGTGCCAGCAGTTATTTCGTCGGGCCATTCTACGAGCAGTACTTC	CASSYFVGPFYEQYF
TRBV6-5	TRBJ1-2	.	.	TGTGCCAGCCGGCCATTAGGGCCTGGCTACACCTTC	CASRPLGPGYTF
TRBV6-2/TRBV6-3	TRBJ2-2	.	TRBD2	TGTGCCAGCAGTTTAGCGGGTCCGAGAAACACCGGGGAGCTGTTTTTT	CASSLAGPRNTGELFF
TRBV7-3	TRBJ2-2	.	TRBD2	TGTGCCAGCAGGAGAACCGGGACTAGCGGGGGGAACACCGGGGAGCTGTTTTTT	CASRRTGTSGGNTGELFF
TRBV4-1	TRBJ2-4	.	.	TGCGCCAGCAGCCACCCAGGCAGGGGAAACATTCAGTACTTC	CASSHPGRGNIQYF
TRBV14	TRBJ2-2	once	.	TGTGCCAGCAGCCAAAGACTAACGAACACCGGGGAGCTGTTTTTT	CASSQRLTNTGELFF
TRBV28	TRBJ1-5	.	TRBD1	TGTGCCAGCAGTTCGGGACAGGGCAGTCAGCCCCAGCATTTT	CASSSGQGSQPQHF
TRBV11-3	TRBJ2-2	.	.	TGTGCCAGCAGCTTCACGAACAGTGTGGCCGGGGAGCTGTTTTTT	CASSFTNSVAGELFF
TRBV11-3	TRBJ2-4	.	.	TGTGCCAGCAGCTTAGGCGGGGACATTCAGTACTTC	CASSLGGDIQYF
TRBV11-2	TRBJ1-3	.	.	TGTGCCAGCAACCCGCGAGCACAGAGCTCTGGAAACACCATATATTTT	CASNPRAQSSGNTIYF
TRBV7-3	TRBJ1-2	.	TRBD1	TGTGCCAGCAGCCGTGCCGGGGACAGGGATGGCTACACCTTC	CASSRAGDRDGYTF
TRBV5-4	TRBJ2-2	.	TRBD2	TGTGCCAGCAGCTCCCTAGCGGCAATTAACACCGGGGAGCTGTTTTTT	CASSSLAAINTGELFF
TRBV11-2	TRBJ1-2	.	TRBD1	TGTGCCAGCAGCTTAACCCCACCAATGACAGGGGACGACTATGGCTACACCTTC	CASSLTPPMTGDDYGYTF
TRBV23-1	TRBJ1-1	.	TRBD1	TGCGCCAGCAGTCATCCCGGGACAGCGAACACTGAAGCTTTCTTT	CASSHPGTANTEAFF
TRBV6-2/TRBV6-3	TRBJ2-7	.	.	TGTGCCAGCAGTCCCGGGATGGAAATCTACGAGCAGTACTTC	CASSPGMEIYEQYF